The 20 T cell receptor beta chains given below trace back to one sample, sequenced in a study of HIV-infected children after antiretroviral therapy interruption. The treatment here: PENTA 11 planned treatment interruption arm or continuous ART arm. Unique molecular identifiers were included in an RNA-based 3' RACE TCR library. TCRdb called the 3' RACE reads again in MiXCR, with one record for every CDR3 protein. This table holds 30,000 to 40,000 distinct CDR3 sequences, 5% to 8% found once. The source material was CD45RA+ CD4+ T cells from PBMCs, pooled from several time points, sampled from a donor given antiretroviral therapy, either interrupted or continuous. Subset reported: naive CD4+ CD45RA+ CD45RO- T cells. All receptors come from a pool of human donors with HIV.

This clonotype was found a few times. The gene calls are TRBV6-1 and TRBJ1-5; unclear D gene. The ends were cut back, 6 bases at V and 4 bases at J, with 13 bases in the middle. Per germline, CDR1 MNHNS and CDR2 SASEGT. The CDR3 runs to 14 residues. CDR3 coding DNA: TGTGCCAGCAGGAACACGGGAGGGAATCAGCCCCAGCATTTT. Translation gives CASRNTGGNQPQHF.

This clonotype was counted once. One junction end does not reproduce the germline sequence, and a read error may be involved. The V and J genes are TRBV6-6 and TRBJ2-4; D is unresolved. The CDR3 has 14 amino acids. Germline values: CDR1 MNHNY, CDR2 SVGAGI (reference sequence). The CDR3 nucleotides are TGTGCCAGCGGTGATGCTAACAATCAAAACACCTTGTACTTT. Residues: CASGDANNQNTLYF.

At least ten counts were recorded for this clonotype. The CDR3 reads CASSLSGSSYNEQFF. As DNA, the CDR3 is TGTGCCAGCAGTCTCAGCGGGAGCTCCTACAATGAGCAGTTCTTC. The chain is built from TRBV12-3 or TRBV12-4 and TRBJ2-1; 8 nucleotides match TRBD2. The J segment lost 0 bases and the V segment lost 5 bases, leaving 3 bases of the junction unmatched. CDR3 length: 15 residues.

This clonotype ranks as medium-sized. At one end, the junction sequence differs from germline, possibly due to a read error. The chain is built from TRBV28 and TRBJ2-1, with TRBD1 identical over 9 bases. This CDR3 is 16 amino acids long. Looked up from germline, CDR1 is MDHEN and CDR2 is SYDVKM. CDR3 sequence reads: CASSPSGTGNYAEQFF. In DNA form, the CDR3 reads TGTGCTAGCAGTCCATCCGGGACAGGGAACTATGCTGAGCAGTTCTTC.

This clonotype was detected many times. The chain joins TRBV5-4 to TRBJ2-2, with D perhaps TRBD2 (6 bases). In germline, CDR1 is SGHNT, CDR2 YYREEE (reference sequence). This CDR3 is 16 amino acids long. The V and J ends lost 1 base and 7 bases respectively, with 17 bases between them. The CDR3 DNA sequence: TGTGCCAGCAGCTTGCAAGGGAGGACCCCCAGCGGGGAGCTGTTTTTT. It yields the protein CASSLQGRTPSGELFF.

This clonotype was detected ten times or more. This sequence joins TRBV25-1 and TRBJ2-1; no clear D gene. The V gene lost 0 bases and the J gene lost 15 bases, with 12 bases spanning the gap. Germline V gene data show CDR1 as MGHDK and CDR2 as SYGVNS. The CDR3 covers 12 residues. As DNA, the CDR3 is TGTGCCAGCAGTGAATATTCGGGCAGAGGGTTCTTC. It codes for CASSEYSGRGFF.

This clonotype came up many times. CDR3 sequence reads: CASSPGPQGTQYF. For the CDR3, the DNA is TGTGCCAGCAGCCCGGGACCCCAGGGTACGCAGTATTTT. J is TRBJ2-3 and V is TRBV7-6, with D tentatively TRBD1 or TRBD2 (5 bases each). The V end was cut by 5 bases, the J end by 8 bases, with 14 bases between. Germline CDR1 SGHVS, CDR2 FNYEAQ. This CDR3 is 13 amino acids long.

This clonotype was seen repeatedly, ten times or more. The germline gene is not matched at one end of the junction; a read error may be the cause. The genes are TRBV6-5 and TRBJ1-6; 11 nucleotides match TRBD1. The CDR3 length is 14 residues. Germline CDR1 and CDR2: MNHEY and SVGAGI. The CDR3 protein is CASSGTGGNSPLYF. The CDR3 coding sequence is TGTGCCAGCAGTGGGACAGGGGGGAATTCGCCCCTCTACTTT.

This clonotype was observed many times. The V call is TRBV27, the J call TRBJ2-4; 8 nucleotides agree with TRBD1. Per the germline V gene, CDR1 is MNHEY and CDR2 is SMNVEV (reference sequence). J was trimmed by 6 bases and V by 8 bases; bases with no gene match: 6. The CDR3 loop spans 13 amino acids. The CDR3 DNA sequence: TGTGCCAGCGGACGGACAGGGTTAAACATTCAGTACTTC. Translated, it gives CASGRTGLNIQYF.

This clonotype occurred many times. The chain has TRBV6-2 or TRBV6-3 and TRBJ2-3, with D unresolved. There are 11 residues in the CDR3. The ends were cut back, 9 bases at V and 8 bases at J, with 12 bases in the middle. Germline CDR1 MNHEY, CDR2 SVGEGT. The CDR3 DNA is TGTGCCAGTCGTGCGGCTGGTACGCAGTATTTT. The encoded protein is CASRAAGTQYF.

The table lists this clonotype with a few counts. The chain couples TRBV18 to TRBJ2-3; D remains unclear. Germline CDR1 is KGHSH and CDR2 is LQKENI. The CDR3 runs 13 residues. Trimming shortened V by 0 bases and J by 1 base, and 2 bases separated the two germline ends. CDR3 sequence reads: CASSPPGTDTQYF. The CDR3 DNA reads as TGTGCCAGCTCACCACCGGGCACAGATACGCAGTATTTT.

This clonotype was picked up a small number of times. J is TRBJ2-3 and V is TRBV5-1; 10 positions match TRBD2. CDR1 and CDR2 from the germline V gene are SGHRS and YFSETQ. This CDR3 region has 17 residues. With 4 bases clipped from V and 4 bases from J, the junction kept 12 bases outside the gene matches. CDR3 nucleotide sequence: TGCGCCAGCAGCAAAAATCTAGCGGGAGTATCTTCAGATACGCAGTATTTT. Protein product: CASSKNLAGVSSDTQYF.

This clonotype was seen many times. This chain connects TRBV20-1 to TRBJ2-1; perhaps TRBD2 as D (6 bases). Between the trimmed V and J ends, which lost 3 bases and 0 bases, there was a span of 12 bases. The CDR3 has 15 residues. Looked up from germline, CDR1 is DFQATT and CDR2 is SNEGSKA (reference sequence). CDR3 protein: CSARELAASYNEQFF. The CDR3 region has the DNA TGCAGTGCTAGGGAGTTAGCGGCCTCCTACAATGAGCAGTTCTTC.

At least ten counts were recorded for this clonotype. The chain combines TRBV18 with TRBJ1-1; TRBD1 is a possible D gene (5 bases). The V and J ends lost 3 bases and 1 base respectively, with 9 bases between them. Germline V lookup: CDR1 KGHSH, CDR2 LQKENI. This CDR3 has 14 amino acids. This CDR3 reads CASSPGRENTEAFF. CDR3 nucleotide sequence: TGTGCCAGCTCACCGGGACGGGAGAACACTGAAGCTTTCTTT.

This clonotype was counted at least ten times. The chain employs TRBV2 and TRBJ1-5, with a tentative D call TRBD1 (5 bases). Germline V CDR1 and CDR2: SNHLY, FYNNEI. V lost 10 bases, J lost 1 base, and 11 bases lay in between. This CDR3 has 13 amino acids. CDR3 sequence (DNA): TGTGCCATCGGAAGGGACAGCAATCAGCCCCAGCATTTT. This sequence encodes CAIGRDSNQPQHF.

A few counts support this clonotype. J is TRBJ2-7 and V is TRBV6-6; no firm D call. V was trimmed by 5 bases and J by 2 bases, leaving 7 bases between them. Germline V gene data show CDR1 as MNHNY and CDR2 as SVGAGI (reference sequence). The CDR3 sequence is 12 residues long. The CDR3 DNA reads as TGTGCCAGCAGTGGACCCACCTACGAGCAGTACTTC. It yields the protein CASSGPTYEQYF.

By share of the sample, this clonotype is medium-sized (0.01 to 0.1%). The chain couples TRBV20-1 to TRBJ2-3, with 11 bases lining up with TRBD2. Germline CDR1 reads DFQATT; CDR2 reads SNEGSKA (reference sequence). V dropped 3 bases and J dropped 3; count of bases not matched to a gene: 11. The CDR3 has 17 amino acids. CDR3 in DNA: TGCAGTGCTAGTCGTACTAGCGGGAGTACGGGGACAGATACGCAGTATTTT. It encodes CSASRTSGSTGTDTQYF.

Judged by abundance, this clonotype is medium-sized. The chain employs TRBV6-2 or TRBV6-3 and TRBJ2-7, with D maybe TRBD2 (6 bases). Germline CDR1 and CDR2: MNHEY and SVGEGT. This CDR3 has 16 residues. V lost 0 bases, J lost 0 bases, and 12 bases lay in between. The CDR3 region is CASSYSNGGISYEQYF. The DNA for the CDR3 is TGTGCCAGCAGTTACTCCAATGGGGGGATCTCCTACGAGCAGTACTTC.

The CDR3 nucleotides are TGTGCCAGCAGCTTAAGGGGTCAGAACACCGGGGAGCTGTTTTTT. It specifies CASSLRGQNTGELFF. The chain employs TRBV7-2 and TRBJ2-2; D may be TRBD1 (5 bases). Germline values: CDR1 SGHTA, CDR2 FQGNSA. The CDR3 spans 15 residues. Between the trimmed V and J ends, which lost 2 bases and 1 base, there was a span of 8 bases.

V usage is TRBV6-1 and J usage is TRBJ1-5, with D possibly TRBD1 on 6 matching bases. The ends were cut back, 6 bases at V and 2 bases at J, with 17 bases in the middle. CDR3 length equals 16 residues. Germline lookup yields CDR1 MNHNS and CDR2 SASEGT. The CDR3 DNA reads as TGTGCCAGCAGGGCCCCGGGGGCCGGCGGCAATCAGCCCCAGCATTTT. It encodes CASRAPGAGGNQPQHF.